What follows are 2 T cell receptor beta chains derived from one specimen sequenced in a study of long-term antiretroviral therapy in people with HIV. It was version v3.0 of the immunoSEQ assay that was run at survey level. Repertoires were generated with immunoSEQ multiplex PCR, while TCRdb's copy carries only in-frame clones and drops some. The data show some 17,000 clones, 70% to 90% seen once. Sequences were derived from unsorted PBMCs, sampled 6.9 years after starting antiretroviral therapy. The receptors originated from a man aged 50 to 59 with HIV.

This chain joins TRBV30 and TRBJ2-5; TRBD2 might be the D (6 bases). The CDR3 consists of 16 residues. V lost 0 bases and J 4 bases, leaving 18 bases between the germline ends. The germline V gene encodes CDR1 GTSNPN and CDR2 SVGIG (reference sequence). As DNA, the CDR3 is TGTGCCTGGAGTGTACAGCGGCTACAGGAGGGAGAGACCCAGTACTTC. It codes for CAWSVQRLQEGETQYF.

The chain employs TRBV27 and TRBJ2-1; D perhaps matches TRBD2 (5 bases). Trimming removed 3 bases from V and 8 bases from J, with 14 bases in between. The CDR3 has 14 amino acids. Germline CDR1 MNHEY, CDR2 SMNVEV (reference sequence). CDR3 nucleotide sequence: TGTGCCAGCAGTTTGCGAATAGCGACCTATGAGCAGTTCTTC. It encodes CASSLRIATYEQFF.